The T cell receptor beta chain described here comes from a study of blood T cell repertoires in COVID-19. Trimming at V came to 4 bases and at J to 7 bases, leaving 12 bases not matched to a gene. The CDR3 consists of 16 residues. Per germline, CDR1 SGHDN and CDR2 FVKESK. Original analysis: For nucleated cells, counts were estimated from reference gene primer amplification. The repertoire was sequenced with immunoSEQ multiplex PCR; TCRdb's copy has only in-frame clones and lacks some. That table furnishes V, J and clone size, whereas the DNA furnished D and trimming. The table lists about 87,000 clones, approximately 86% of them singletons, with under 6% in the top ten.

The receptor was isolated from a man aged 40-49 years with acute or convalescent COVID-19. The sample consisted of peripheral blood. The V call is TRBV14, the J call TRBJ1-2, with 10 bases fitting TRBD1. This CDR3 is CASSLRGGTGDGGYTF. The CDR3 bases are TGTGCCAGCAGCCTCAGGGGCGGGACAGGGGATGGTGGCTACACCTTC.